One and the same sample provided the 18 T cell receptor beta chains below, sequenced in a study of blood T cell repertoires in COVID-19 (dated by TCRdb to the early 2020s). Libraries came from the immunoSEQ multiplex PCR assay. Entries here come from immuneACCESS through TCRdb and include only in-frame sequences with V and J called. Some clones fail to appear in such tables; in the studies checked, an unresolved V gene covers under half of the shortfall, and the cause of the remainder is unknown. The sample yields roughly 300,000 clones; roughly 90% were counted once. The leading ten clones occupy 15% to 20% of the sample. The sequenced material came from PBMCs or T cells enriched from blood (not recorded which). The receptor set was obtained from a woman aged 25 to 39 who had recovered from COVID-19.

The chain carries TRBV12-5 and TRBJ2-1; a weak D match, TRBD2 (6 bases). This CDR3 contains 14 residues. V lost 3 bases and J 7 bases, leaving 13 bases between the germline ends. CDR1 LGHNT and CDR2 FRNRAP come from the germline V gene. DNA of the CDR3: TGTGCTAGTGGTTTTGCCGGGAGTAGAAATGAGCAGTTCTTC. The encoded protein is CASGFAGSRNEQFF.

The chain is built from TRBV10-3 and TRBJ2-1; weak D call: TRBD1 (8 bases). The CDR3 runs to 17 residues. Germline V CDR1 and CDR2: ENHRY, SYGVKD. V shed 2 bases and J shed 0 bases, with 14 bases lying between them. In nucleotides, the CDR3 is TGTGCCATCAGTGAGACAAACAGGGGGGGCTCCTACAATGAGCAGTTCTTC. This encodes CAISETNRGGSYNEQFF.

The chain employs TRBV19 and TRBJ2-7; 8 nucleotides agree with TRBD1. The germline CDR1 and CDR2 sequences are LNHDA and SQIVND (reference sequence). CDR3 size: 15 residues. With 5 bases clipped from V and 4 bases from J, the junction kept 10 bases outside the gene matches. The CDR3 spells CASSLAGGASYEQYF. The CDR3 nucleotides read TGTGCCAGTAGTCTTGCAGGGGGCGCTTCATACGAGCAGTACTTC.

J is TRBJ2-7 and V is TRBV27; 11 bases are shared with TRBD1. Germline loops: CDR1 MNHEY, CDR2 SMNVEV (reference sequence). The CDR3 is made up of 14 amino acids. After removal of 6 bases from V and 10 bases from J, the junction contained 11 bases not matched to a gene. The CDR3 here is CASRYRDRGSRQYF. CDR3 nucleotide sequence: TGTGCCAGCAGATACCGGGACAGGGGGTCTAGACAGTACTTC.

The table lists this clone with a count of one. The gene calls are TRBV5-1 and TRBJ2-1; possibly TRBD1 for D (5 bases). Trimming left V 7 bases short and J 5 bases short, with 16 bases between. The CDR3 has 14 residues. CDR1 and CDR2 (germline): SGHRS, YFSETQ. This CDR3 reads CASFPTVTDNEQFF. CDR3 bases: TGCGCCAGCTTTCCGACAGTGACGGACAATGAGCAGTTCTTC.

The V gene is TRBV28, the J gene TRBJ2-7, with TRBD2 matching over 9 bases. Germline V gives CDR1 MDHEN, CDR2 SYDVKM. V shed 6 bases, J shed 1 base, and the junction held 4 bases outside the gene matches. This CDR3 spans 14 amino acids. CDR3 in amino acids: CASRGLAVSYEQYF. The CDR3 coding sequence is TGTGCCAGCAGGGGACTAGCTGTATCCTACGAGCAGTACTTC.

The chain carries TRBV7-8 and TRBJ1-2; possible D gene TRBD1, 6 bases. This CDR3 region has 14 residues. The V gene lost 5 bases and the J gene lost 4 bases, with 14 bases spanning the gap. Germline V gene data show CDR1 as SGHVS and CDR2 as FQNEAQ. The CDR3 loop is CASSRDKSGYGYTF. The CDR3 coding sequence is TGTGCCAGCAGCCGGGACAAAAGTGGCTATGGCTACACCTTC. The whole variable domain, remainder taken from reference TRBV7-8 and TRBJ1-2, is GAGVSQSPRYKVAKRGQDVALRCDPISGHVSLFWYQQALGQGPEFLTYFQNEAQLDKSGLPSDRFFAERPEGSVSTLKIQRTQQEDSAVYLCASSRDKSGYGYTFGSGTRLTVV.

The rearrangement joins TRBV5-1 to TRBJ2-1; no clear D. CDR3 length: 15 residues. The germline V gene has CDR1 SGHRS and CDR2 YFSETQ. V was pared by 5 bases and J by 0 bases, with 12 bases between. The CDR3 nucleotides are TGCGCCAGCAGAACCTCAGGTAGCTCCTACAATGAGCAGTTCTTC. It is translated as CASRTSGSSYNEQFF.

V is TRBV7-2 and J is TRBJ2-3; 11 bases line up with TRBD2. The CDR3 sequence is 15 residues long. Trimming at V came to 7 bases and at J to 4 bases, leaving 7 bases not matched to a gene. CDR1 is SGHTA and CDR2 is FQGNSA in the germline V gene. The CDR3 bases are TGTGCCAGCACTCTTACGGGACTAGCGGCAGATACGCAGTATTTT. Translated: CASTLTGLAADTQYF.

The genes are TRBV19 and TRBJ1-5; TRBD1 agrees at 9 bases. This CDR3 has 13 residues. Trimming removed 6 bases from V and 7 bases from J; junction bases left unmatched: 4. Germline V gene data show CDR1 as LNHDA and CDR2 as SQIVND (reference sequence). The CDR3 DNA reads TGTGCCAGTAGGGACAGGGGACGACAGCCCCAGCATTTT. It yields the protein CASRDRGRQPQHF.

This clone was seen a handful of times. V gene TRBV4-2 combines with J gene TRBJ1-4; 9 bases line up with TRBD1. The CDR3 spans 16 residues. Germline V gives CDR1 LGHNA, CDR2 YNFKEQ. With 4 bases clipped from V and 7 bases from J, the junction kept 10 bases outside the gene matches. The CDR3 DNA is TGTGCCAGCAGCCTCACACAGGGACAGGGAGGTGAAAAACTGTTTTTT. It yields the protein CASSLTQGQGGEKLFF.

This clone was seen just once. The rearrangement links TRBV27 to TRBJ2-5; 8 nucleotides agree with TRBD1. Germline assignment: CDR1 MNHEY and CDR2 SMNVEV (reference sequence). V lost 6 bases, J lost 5 bases, and 5 bases stayed unmatched. This CDR3 is built from 13 residues. The CDR3 is CASSAGGGETQYF. The CDR3 coding sequence is TGTGCCAGCAGCGCAGGGGGCGGTGAGACCCAGTACTTC.

This chain connects TRBV18 to TRBJ2-7, with TRBD2 matching 7 bases. Germline CDR1 and CDR2: KGHSH and LQKENI. This CDR3 has 15 residues. V lost 1 base and J lost 2; bases outside the gene matches: 5. CDR3 bases: TGTGCCAGCTCACCACGCCTAGCGGATACCTACGAGCAGTACTTC. It yields the protein CASSPRLADTYEQYF.

J is TRBJ2-1 and V is TRBV19, with 7 bases matching TRBD2. With V trimmed by 4 bases and J by 7 bases, 4 bases remained unmatched. CDR3 length: 13 residues. In germline, CDR1 is LNHDA, CDR2 SQIVND (reference sequence). The CDR3 spells CASSTGLYNEQFF. For the CDR3, the DNA is TGTGCCAGTAGTACGGGACTATATAATGAGCAGTTCTTC.

The chain links TRBV6-2 or TRBV6-3 to TRBJ1-5; D might be TRBD1 (5 bases). This CDR3 is 14 amino acids long. Trimming removed 2 bases from V and 7 bases from J, with 12 bases in between. Germline V gene data show CDR1 as MNHEY and CDR2 as SVGEGT. The CDR3 loop is CASSYMSREQPQHF. The CDR3 bases are TGTGCCAGCAGTTACATGAGCAGGGAACAGCCCCAGCATTTT.

CDR3 region: CASSPTYRSGGQETQYF. Written as DNA, the CDR3 is TGTGCCAGCTCACCCACGTATCGGAGCGGGGGGCAGGAGACCCAGTACTTC. The J gene is TRBJ2-5, the V gene TRBV18, with 9 bases that match TRBD2. V lost 3 bases to trimming and J lost 5 bases; unmatched junction nucleotides: 13. CDR1 and CDR2 from the germline V gene are KGHSH and LQKENI. The length of the CDR3 is 17 residues.

The chain joins TRBV7-3 to TRBJ2-1; D is possibly TRBD2 (6 bases). Between the trimmed V and J ends, which lost 4 bases and 7 bases, there was a span of 17 bases. The CDR3 consists of 15 residues. Germline V gives CDR1 SGHTA, CDR2 FQGTGA. In nucleotides, the CDR3 is TGTGCCAGCAGCTCCCATTTGGGAGGAGGTAATGAGCAGTTCTTC. Encoded protein: CASSSHLGGGNEQFF.

The V gene is TRBV9, the J gene TRBJ1-6; a possible D gene is TRBD1 (6 bases). V was pared by 0 bases and J by 10 bases, with 17 bases between. Per the germline V gene, CDR1 is SGDLS and CDR2 is YYNGEE. The CDR3 is 16 residues long. The CDR3 sequence is CASSVESKVGGSPLHF. CDR3 in DNA: TGTGCCAGCAGCGTAGAGAGCAAGGTAGGGGGATCACCCCTCCACTTT.